Following are 21 T cell receptor beta chains from one sample sequenced in a study of siplizumab effects on memory and regulatory T cells. Method: immunoSEQ multiplex PCR; TCRdb's copy keeps in-frame clones and lacks some. This table has 90,000 to 95,000 clones, around 97% appearing once. Material for sequencing was naive CD4+ T cells sorted from blood. The source is a human donor in good health.

The chain is built from TRBV4-1 and TRBJ2-7; unclear D gene. The germline V gene has CDR1 MGHRA and CDR2 YSYEKL. Trimming cost V 1 base and J 5 bases, with 6 bases left between them. The CDR3 is 12 residues long. DNA for the CDR3: TGCGCCAGCAGCCAAGTAGGGAACGAGCAGTACTTC. Protein sequence: CASSQVGNEQYF.

The CDR3 protein is CASSPIHQTQYF. DNA of the CDR3: TGTGCCAGCTCACCAATTCACCAGACCCAGTACTTC. This chain links TRBV18 with TRBJ2-5, with D uncertain. V lost 2 bases and J 6 bases, leaving 7 bases between the germline ends. The CDR3 runs to 12 residues. Germline V gene sequence: CDR1 KGHSH, CDR2 LQKENI. The full variable domain, completed using reference TRBV18 and TRBJ2-5, is NAGVMQNPRHLVRRRGQEARLRCSPMKGHSHVYWYRQLPEEGLKFMVYLQKENIIDESGMPKERFSAEFPKEGPSILRIQQVVRGDSAAYFCASSPIHQTQYFGPGTRLLVL.

The chain combines TRBV27 with TRBJ1-6; no clear D gene. V was pared by 2 bases and J by 9 bases, with 8 bases between. Germline values: CDR1 MNHEY, CDR2 SMNVEV (reference sequence). The CDR3 sequence is 13 residues long. The CDR3 region is CASSLGGFSPLHF. In DNA, the CDR3 is TGTGCCAGCAGTTTAGGCGGTTTTTCACCCCTCCACTTT.

The DNA of the CDR3 is TGTGCCAGCAGTTCACGGGACAGGGCCTATGGCTACACCTTC. Translation gives CASSSRDRAYGYTF. This chain links TRBV28 with TRBJ1-2; 9 bases align to TRBD1. This CDR3 region has 14 residues. The J segment lost 4 bases and the V segment lost 4 bases, leaving 4 bases of the junction unmatched. The germline gives CDR1 MDHEN, CDR2 SYDVKM.

The gene calls are TRBV28 and TRBJ2-5, with D possibly TRBD1 on 6 matching bases. Germline CDR1 is MDHEN and CDR2 is SYDVKM. The V end was cut by 9 bases, the J end by 5 bases, with 22 bases between. The CDR3 has 15 amino acids. In nucleotides, the CDR3 is TGTGCCAGTTCGTCATGGGGACAAGCATGGGAGACCCAGTACTTC. Translated: CASSSWGQAWETQYF.

The chain joins TRBV5-6 to TRBJ2-2; D gene ambiguous. V lost 0 bases and J lost 1, with 16 bases in between. This CDR3 is built from 18 residues. Germline V gene data show CDR1 as SGHDT and CDR2 as YYEEEE. CDR3 bases: TGTGCCAGCAGCTTGGTGGGCAGACGAACGCTGAACACCGGGGAGCTGTTTTTT. As protein: CASSLVGRRTLNTGELFF.

V gene TRBV28 combines with J gene TRBJ1-2; 7 positions agree with TRBD1. Losses at the gene ends were 5 bases for V and 8 bases for J; bases not matched to a gene: 11. Germline V gene data show CDR1 as MDHEN and CDR2 as SYDVKM. The CDR3 sequence is 14 residues long. CDR3 sequence (DNA): TGTGCCAGCAGTCGAATTACAGGGGTGGGAGGCTACACCTTC. Its translation is CASSRITGVGGYTF.

The V gene is TRBV7-3, the J gene TRBJ1-2; D unclear. This CDR3 is 13 amino acids long. Germline CDR1 reads SGHTA; CDR2 reads FQGTGA. V lost 2 bases and J 3 bases, leaving 7 bases between the germline ends. CDR3 loop: CASSLGVDYGYTF. In DNA, the CDR3 is TGTGCCAGCAGCTTAGGTGTCGACTATGGCTACACCTTC.

This clone has a single count. This rearrangement joins TRBV6-5 to TRBJ2-2; unclear D gene. This CDR3 spans 12 amino acids. From germline, CDR1 is MNHEY and CDR2 SVGAGI. The V end was cut by 6 bases, the J end by 5 bases, with 7 bases between. The CDR3 nucleotides read TGTGCCAGCAGCATAAGGACCGGGGAGCTGTTTTTT. Residues: CASSIRTGELFF.

The gene calls are TRBV6-6 and TRBJ1-6; 7 nucleotides match TRBD1. The CDR3 is made up of 15 amino acids. After removal of 5 bases from V and 5 bases from J, the junction contained 6 bases not matched to a gene. CDR1 is MNHNY and CDR2 is SVGAGI in the germline V gene (reference sequence). CDR3 DNA: TGTGCCAGCAGTCTTGGACAGGTCGATAATTCACCCCTCCACTTT. Protein sequence: CASSLGQVDNSPLHF.

This rearrangement joins TRBV2 to TRBJ2-7, with 10 bases aligning to TRBD1. Germline V gene sequence: CDR1 SNHLY, CDR2 FYNNEI. The CDR3 covers 14 residues. The V gene end was trimmed by 5 bases and the J gene end by 3 bases; junction bases not matched to a gene: 4. CDR3: CASSRQGAVYEQYF. CDR3 coding DNA: TGTGCCAGCAGTCGACAGGGGGCTGTCTACGAGCAGTACTTC. Combining the CDR3 with reference TRBV2 and TRBJ2-7 gives the whole variable domain EPEVTQTPSHQVTQMGQEVILRCVPISNHLYFYWYRQILGQKVEFLVSFYNNEISEKSEIFDDQFSVERPDGSNFTLKIRSTKLEDSAMYFCASSRQGAVYEQYFGPGTRLTVT.

The gene calls are TRBV4-1 and TRBJ1-1, with a weak D call TRBD1 (5 bases). The CDR3 spans 15 residues. V was pared by 1 base and J by 4 bases, with 13 bases between. Germline V lookup: CDR1 MGHRA, CDR2 YSYEKL. This chain's CDR3 is CASSQVEGRPTEAFF. CDR3 in DNA: TGCGCCAGCAGCCAAGTTGAGGGGCGTCCCACTGAAGCTTTCTTT.

V gene TRBV6-5 combines with J gene TRBJ2-1; 9 positions agree with TRBD1. The germline V gene encodes CDR1 MNHEY and CDR2 SVGAGI. Losses at the gene ends were 4 bases for V and 5 bases for J; bases not matched to a gene: 6. The CDR3 has 15 amino acids. The CDR3 nucleotides read TGTGCCAGCAGTTGGACAGGGGCGGGGAACAATGAGCAGTTCTTC. Encoded protein: CASSWTGAGNNEQFF.

The chain couples TRBV10-3 to TRBJ1-4; no firm D call. This CDR3 has 13 residues. CDR1 and CDR2 (germline): ENHRY, SYGVKD. The ends were cut back, 2 bases at V and 6 bases at J, with 7 bases in the middle. CDR3 DNA sequence: TGTGCCATCAGTGAGAACAGCGATGAAAAACTGTTTTTT. This encodes CAISENSDEKLFF.

V usage is TRBV5-1 and J usage is TRBJ1-4; 10 bases map to TRBD1. V trimming: 0 bases; J trimming: 7 bases; junction bases outside the gene matches: 3. This CDR3 spans 15 amino acids. CDR1 is SGHRS and CDR2 is YFSETQ in the germline V gene. The CDR3 is CASSLGGTGVEKLFF. For the CDR3, the DNA is TGCGCCAGCAGCTTGGGTGGGACAGGGGTTGAAAAACTGTTTTTT.

The chain links TRBV4-1 to TRBJ2-1; 12 bases map to TRBD1. In germline, CDR1 is MGHRA, CDR2 YSYEKL. With V trimmed by 4 bases and J by 9 bases, 10 bases remained unmatched. This CDR3 contains 16 residues. Here the CDR3 reads CASSPVLGQGAGEQFF. As DNA, the CDR3 is TGCGCCAGCAGCCCTGTACTGGGACAGGGGGCAGGTGAGCAGTTCTTC.

The V gene is TRBV6-4, the J gene TRBJ2-3, with 10 positions matching TRBD2. Germline lookup yields CDR1 MRHNA and CDR2 SNTAGT. The CDR3 is 14 residues long. The trim removed 6 bases at V and 3 bases at J, leaving 3 bases unmatched. CDR3 nucleotide sequence: TGTGCCAGCAGCGATAGCGGGGGGACAGATACGCAGTATTTT. Protein product: CASSDSGGTDTQYF.

The rearrangement joins TRBV28 to TRBJ2-7; maybe TRBD1 (6 bases). V was trimmed by 4 bases and J by 11 bases, leaving 15 bases between them. The germline V gene has CDR1 MDHEN and CDR2 SYDVKM. The CDR3 is 12 residues long. The CDR3: CASSSGPNREYF. CDR3 coding DNA: TGTGCCAGCAGTTCAGGGCCTAACAGGGAGTACTTC. Filled out from reference TRBV28 and TRBJ2-7, the complete variable domain reads DVKVTQSSRYLVKRTGEKVFLECVQDMDHENMFWYRQDPGLGLRLIYFSYDVKMKEKGDIPEGYSVSREKKERFSLILESASTNQTSMYLCASSSGPNREYFGPGTRLTVT.

This clone was recorded only once. This chain connects TRBV7-2 to TRBJ2-1; perhaps TRBD2 as D (7 bases). Germline V lookup: CDR1 SGHTA, CDR2 FQGNSA. V dropped 5 bases and J dropped 6 bases, with 20 bases sitting between them. CDR3 length: 16 residues. DNA for the CDR3: TGTGCCAGCAGCCCTACGTCGGATAGGGGGGGCAATGAGCAGTTCTTC. Protein sequence: CASSPTSDRGGNEQFF. Full variable domain (rest looked up from reference TRBV7-2 and TRBJ2-1): GAGVSQSPSNKVTEKGKDVELRCDPISGHTALYWYRQSLGQGLEFLIYFQGNSAPDKSGLPSDRFSAERTGGSVSTLTIQRTQQEDSAVYLCASSPTSDRGGNEQFFGPGTRLTVL.

The genes are TRBV6-1 and TRBJ2-1; TRBD2 agrees at 11 bases. Germline V gene sequence: CDR1 MNHNS, CDR2 SASEGT. J lost 4 bases, V lost 2 bases, and 7 bases had no gene match. This CDR3 has 17 amino acids. CDR3 DNA sequence: TGTGCCAGCAGTGAATTGTCTAGCGGGGGGAATTACAATGAGCAGTTCTTC. This sequence encodes CASSELSSGGNYNEQFF.

V is TRBV6-6 and J is TRBJ1-6; a weak D match, TRBD1 (5 bases). Deletions cut 6 bases from V and 7 bases from J, with 16 bases between. Germline loops: CDR1 MNHNY, CDR2 SVGAGI (reference sequence). This CDR3 has 15 amino acids. The CDR3 region is CASSPLGGGNSPLHF. The CDR3 bases are TGTGCCAGCAGCCCACTGGGGGGTGGCAATTCACCCCTCCACTTT.